The TCR beta chain under discussion was sequenced for a study of T cells in Graves' hyperthyroidism and ophthalmopathy. Researchers took RNA transcripts and amplified the TCR beta CDR3 regions from them. An initial round of RT-PCR targeting the TCR CDR3 relied on the HTBI primer set. TCRdb reprocessed the multiplex PCR reads via MiXCR and lists one record per CDR3 protein. The repertoire includes under 400,000 distinct CDR3 sequences, 20% to 25% of them detected once, and 73% sits in the top ten. The junction had 7 bases not matched to a gene; V was cut back by 6 bases and J by 3 bases. Germline values: CDR1 MNHNS, CDR2 SASEGT. The CDR3 consists of 17 residues.

Source material: blood. The sequence derives from a man aged 50-59 years with Graves' hyperthyroidism. This rearrangement joins TRBV6-1 to TRBJ2-1; 14 nucleotides match TRBD2. The CDR3 DNA reads TGTGCCAGCAGATCGGGACTAGCGGGAGTCAGCTACAATGAGCAGTTCTTC. It specifies CASRSGLAGVSYNEQFF.